This T cell receptor (beta chain) was sequenced for a study of T-cell reconstitution after alpha-beta-depleted transplantation in children. Study-level findings and limits: The main origin of T-cell counts and diversity one year after transplant was newly produced T cells.

A word on this clonotype: Its target is unknown.

Germline V gene data show CDR1 as DFQATT and CDR2 as SNEGSKA (reference sequence). The V gene end was trimmed by 2 bases and the J gene end by 4 bases; junction bases not matched to a gene: 7. The CDR3 has 14 residues. Unique molecular identifiers were built into the TCRbeta library. TCRdb re-analysed the PCR reads in MiXCR, keeping a single row per CDR3 protein. The sample lists a few hundred thousand distinct CDR3 sequences; 20% to 30% were seen once. The TCR originated in a boy younger than two with Wiskott-Aldrich syndrome, due to receive a stem cell transplant. Here the sequenced sample was PBMCs, taken before TCRalphabeta/CD19-depleted stem cell transplant. This chain joins TRBV20-1 and TRBJ1-2, with 7 bases lining up with TRBD1. CDR3 amino acids: CSARIGTAAYGYTF. CDR3 bases: TGCAGTGCTAGAATTGGGACAGCTGCCTATGGCTACACCTTC.